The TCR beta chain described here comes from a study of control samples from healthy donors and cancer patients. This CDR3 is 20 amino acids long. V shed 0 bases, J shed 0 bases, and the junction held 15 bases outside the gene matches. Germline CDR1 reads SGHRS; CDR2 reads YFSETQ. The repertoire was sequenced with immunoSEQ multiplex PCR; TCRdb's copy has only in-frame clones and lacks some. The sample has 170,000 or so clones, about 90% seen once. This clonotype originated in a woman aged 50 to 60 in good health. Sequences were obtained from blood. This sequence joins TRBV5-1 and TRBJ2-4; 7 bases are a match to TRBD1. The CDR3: CASSLVGRGIKLLAKNIQYF. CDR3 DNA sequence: TGCGCCAGCAGCTTGGTGGGCAGGGGGATCAAACTTTTAGCCAAAAACATTCAGTACTTC.